One and the same sample provided the 9 T cell receptor beta chains below, sequenced in a study of T-cell reconstitution after alpha-beta-depleted transplantation in children. A library of TCRbeta sequences, prepared with unique molecular identifiers, was generated. TCRdb re-analysed the PCR reads in MiXCR, keeping a single row per CDR3 protein. The profile shows 420,000 or so distinct CDR3 sequences, roughly 11% of them singletons. The material was PBMCs from the stem cell graft donor, obtained from the stem cell graft. These receptors originate from a human donor who donated a stem cell graft to a child with acute myeloid leukemia.

The chain is built from TRBV20-1 and TRBJ2-3; 8 bases fit TRBD1. The V gene end was trimmed by 2 bases and the J gene end by 10 bases; junction bases not matched to a gene: 8. Germline CDR1 reads DFQATT; CDR2 reads SNEGSKA (reference sequence). The CDR3 totals 13 residues. The CDR3 is CSARQTGGGAQYF. The CDR3 nucleotides read TGCAGTGCTAGACAAACAGGGGGAGGTGCGCAGTATTTT.

This clonotype was detected many times. The chain links TRBV7-2 to TRBJ2-5; TRBD2 matches 13 bases. V gave up 6 bases and J gave up 5 bases; unmatched junction bases: 12. The CDR3 has 17 residues. From germline, CDR1 is SGHTA and CDR2 FQGNSA. CDR3 sequence (DNA): TGTGCCAGCAGACTACTAGCGGGAGGGCCGGGAGTGGAGACCCAGTACTTC. Protein sequence: CASRLLAGGPGVETQYF.

Only a few counts were recorded for this clonotype. CDR3 residues: CASSQFGAMQETQYF. CDR3 DNA sequence: TGTGCCAGCAGCCAATTTGGGGCAATGCAGGAGACCCAGTACTTC. This chain uses TRBV14 with TRBJ2-5; D may be TRBD1 (5 bases). The V end lost 2 bases, the J end lost 5 bases, and 15 bases lay between the germline ends. The V gene's germline CDR1 is SGHDN and CDR2 FVKESK. This CDR3 comprises 15 residues.

This clonotype turned up a few times. The V and J genes are TRBV28 and TRBJ2-1, with D perhaps matching TRBD2 (5 bases). Germline CDR1 and CDR2: MDHEN and SYDVKM. Between the trimmed V and J ends, which lost 3 bases and 12 bases, there was a span of 18 bases. The CDR3 extends over 14 amino acids. The CDR3 protein is CASSLYRGSLGQFF. The CDR3 DNA reads TGTGCCAGCAGTTTGTATCGAGGGAGCCTCGGGCAGTTCTTC.

The chain joins TRBV6-2 or TRBV6-3 to TRBJ2-2, with D unresolved. This CDR3 contains 15 residues. V gave up 5 bases and J gave up 4 bases, with 14 bases separating them. Germline CDR1 reads MNHEY; CDR2 reads SVGEGT. CDR3 region: CASSRTSRVTGELFF. CDR3 coding DNA: TGTGCCAGCAGTCGGACCTCCCGCGTCACCGGGGAGCTGTTTTTT.

The CDR3 DNA sequence: TGCAGTGCTAGTGCGGGAGCGACGGGAGTTCTATACGAGCAGTACTTC. Translation gives CSASAGATGVLYEQYF. V is TRBV20-1 and J is TRBJ2-7; 7 bases match TRBD2. Germline V gene lookup returns CDR1 DFQATT and CDR2 SNEGSKA (reference sequence). The CDR3 is made up of 16 amino acids. Trimming cost V 3 bases and J 4 bases; bases outside gene matches: 15.

The chain is built from TRBV12-3 or TRBV12-4 and TRBJ1-1; no reliable D call. V lost 1 base, J lost 1 base, and 16 bases lay in between. The CDR3 is 17 residues long. In DNA, the CDR3 is TGTGCCAGCAGTTTAGGAGGGATGGATCCTTGGAACACTGAAGCTTTCTTT. Its protein is CASSLGGMDPWNTEAFF.

The V gene is TRBV7-9, the J gene TRBJ2-7; D is perhaps TRBD1 (6 bases). The CDR3 has 12 residues. Per germline, CDR1 SEHNR and CDR2 FQNEAQ (reference sequence). Trimming shortened V by 7 bases and J by 3 bases, and 10 bases separated the two germline ends. In DNA, the CDR3 is TGTGCCAGCACGAAGGACAGCTACGAGCAGTACGTC. Its translation: CASTKDSYEQYV.

The table lists this clonotype with many counts. The chain combines TRBV20-1 with TRBJ2-5; D possibly matches TRBD1 or TRBD2 (6 bases each). CDR1 is DFQATT and CDR2 is SNEGSKA in the germline V gene (reference sequence). V shed 2 bases and J shed 1 base, with 20 bases lying between them. This CDR3 is 17 amino acids long. This CDR3 reads CSARRLDPGHRQETQYF. CDR3 nucleotide sequence: TGCAGTGCTAGACGACTAGATCCGGGACACCGCCAAGAGACCCAGTACTTC.